Listed below are T cell receptor beta chains from one sample, sequenced in a study of Ad26.COV2.S vaccination and SARS-CoV-2 variants. TCRdb's copy holds only in-frame clones and misses some; the assay was immunoSEQ multiplex PCR. The sample has around 370,000 clones, approximately 84% seen once. The material sequenced was peripheral blood, taken in a trial of Ad26.COV2.S vaccine versus placebo. Receptors originate from a person aged 18-65 years who received the Ad26.COV2.S COVID-19 vaccine or a placebo. Both conserved end residues are part of each CDR3. The order of the fields is J gene, clone size, V gene, D gene, CDR3 protein, CDR3 DNA. A D gene is named only where the DNA matches it firmly. A clone size is listed for some rows: how often the clone was seen (once, few, many), or a class if it is expanded.

J gene: TRBJ2-3
clone size: -
V gene: TRBV4-1
D gene: -
CDR3 protein: CASSQHTDTQYF
CDR3 DNA: TGCGCCAGCAGCCAGCACACAGATACGCAGTATTTT

J gene: TRBJ2-5
clone size: -
V gene: TRBV7-9
D gene: -
CDR3 protein: CASSGRGPAWTQYF
CDR3 DNA: TGTGCCAGCAGTGGGCGGGGGCCCGCATGGACCCAGTACTTC

J gene: TRBJ2-7
clone size: -
V gene: TRBV7-2
D gene: TRBD1
CDR3 protein: CASSLTPGQGAYEQYF
CDR3 DNA: TGTGCCAGCAGCTTAACCCCGGGACAGGGGGCCTACGAGCAGTACTTC

J gene: TRBJ2-3
clone size: -
V gene: TRBV10-1
D gene: TRBD2
CDR3 protein: CASRAPRLADDTDTQYF
CDR3 DNA: TGCGCCAGCAGAGCTCCTCGACTAGCGGATGACACAGATACGCAGTATTTT

J gene: TRBJ1-5
clone size: -
V gene: TRBV7-9
D gene: TRBD1
CDR3 protein: CASSSNRGSGQPQHF
CDR3 DNA: TGTGCCAGCAGCTCAAACAGGGGGTCTGGGCAGCCCCAGCATTTT

J gene: TRBJ2-1
clone size: -
V gene: TRBV6-2/TRBV6-3
D gene: TRBD2
CDR3 protein: CASSYSPGLAGAQRGYNEQFF
CDR3 DNA: TGTGCCAGCAGTTATTCACCTGGACTAGCGGGGGCTCAAAGGGGATACAATGAGCAGTTCTTC

J gene: TRBJ2-7
clone size: -
V gene: TRBV15
D gene: TRBD1
CDR3 protein: CATSRGDRGGEQYF
CDR3 DNA: TGTGCCACCAGCAGAGGGGACAGAGGGGGTGAGCAGTACTTC

J gene: TRBJ2-2
clone size: -
V gene: TRBV28
D gene: -
CDR3 protein: CASNRGGNTGELFF
CDR3 DNA: TGTGCCAGTAACAGGGGAGGGAACACCGGGGAGCTGTTTTTT

J gene: TRBJ2-7
clone size: -
V gene: TRBV10-3
D gene: TRBD2
CDR3 protein: CATLSGGNSYEQYF
CDR3 DNA: TGTGCCACCCTTAGCGGGGGCAACTCCTACGAGCAGTACTTC

J gene: TRBJ2-5
clone size: few
V gene: TRBV27
D gene: TRBD2
CDR3 protein: CASSFLRLAGGNRYQETQYF
CDR3 DNA: TGTGCCAGCAGTTTCCTAAGACTAGCGGGAGGAAACAGGTACCAAGAGACCCAGTACTTC

J gene: TRBJ1-5
clone size: -
V gene: TRBV12-2
D gene: -
CDR3 protein: CASRRTGSTQPQHF
CDR3 DNA: TGTGCAAGTCGACGGACAGGGTCCACGCAGCCCCAGCATTTT

J gene: TRBJ2-7
clone size: -
V gene: TRBV9
D gene: -
CDR3 protein: CASSVEYLSYEQYF
CDR3 DNA: TGTGCCAGCAGCGTAGAGTACCTATCCTACGAGCAGTACTTC

J gene: TRBJ1-4
clone size: -
V gene: TRBV12-3/TRBV12-4
D gene: -
CDR3 protein: CASRLETLEKLFF
CDR3 DNA: TGTGCCAGCAGGTTAGAGACCCTGGAAAAACTGTTTTTT

J gene: TRBJ2-7
clone size: -
V gene: TRBV19
D gene: -
CDR3 protein: CASLYEQYF
CDR3 DNA: TGTGCCAGCCTCTACGAGCAGTACTTC

J gene: TRBJ1-1
clone size: -
V gene: TRBV3-1/TRBV3-2
D gene: -
CDR3 protein: CASSQGGPVTEAFF
CDR3 DNA: TGTGCCAGCAGCCAGGGGGGCCCGGTCACTGAAGCTTTCTTT

J gene: TRBJ2-1
clone size: -
V gene: TRBV24-1
D gene: -
CDR3 protein: CATSVMAGPNEQFF
CDR3 DNA: TGTGCCACCAGTGTAATGGCAGGACCCAATGAGCAGTTCTTC

J gene: TRBJ2-7
clone size: -
V gene: TRBV11-3
D gene: TRBD1
CDR3 protein: CASSLQGDSYEQYF
CDR3 DNA: TGTGCCAGCAGCCTACAGGGGGACTCCTACGAGCAGTACTTC

J gene: TRBJ2-3
clone size: -
V gene: TRBV5-6
D gene: TRBD2
CDR3 protein: CASSMSGGATDTQYF
CDR3 DNA: TGTGCCAGCAGTATGAGCGGGGGGGCAACAGATACGCAGTATTTT

J gene: TRBJ2-3
clone size: -
V gene: TRBV11-3
D gene: TRBD1
CDR3 protein: CASSLQGTGSTDTQYF
CDR3 DNA: TGTGCCAGCAGCTTACAAGGGACAGGAAGCACAGATACGCAGTATTTT

J gene: TRBJ2-3
clone size: few
V gene: TRBV30
D gene: -
CDR3 protein: CAWSTGSEADTQYF
CDR3 DNA: TGTGCCTGGAGTACAGGGAGCGAGGCAGATACGCAGTATTTT

J gene: TRBJ1-4
clone size: -
V gene: TRBV6-5
D gene: -
CDR3 protein: CASSQTREPNEKLFF
CDR3 DNA: TGTGCCAGCAGTCAAACCAGGGAGCCTAATGAAAAACTGTTTTTT

J gene: TRBJ2-7
clone size: -
V gene: TRBV10-2
D gene: -
CDR3 protein: CASSAGLIGYEQYF
CDR3 DNA: TGCGCCAGCAGTGCTGGACTCATCGGGTACGAGCAGTACTTC

J gene: TRBJ2-5
clone size: once
V gene: TRBV6-2/TRBV6-3
D gene: -
CDR3 protein: CASSYQLDGTQYF
CDR3 DNA: TGTGCCAGCAGTTACCAACTAGACGGGACCCAGTACTTC

J gene: TRBJ2-5
clone size: -
V gene: TRBV6-6
D gene: TRBD2
CDR3 protein: CASSYSGGSETQYF
CDR3 DNA: TGTGCCAGCAGTTACTCGGGGGGGAGCGAGACCCAGTACTTC

J gene: TRBJ1-1
clone size: -
V gene: TRBV6-5
D gene: -
CDR3 protein: CASSRPSDALEAFF
CDR3 DNA: TGTGCCAGCAGTCGACCTTCTGACGCGCTTGAAGCTTTCTTT